The rows below give T cell receptor beta chains drawn from one sample of a study of cytomegalovirus exposure and HLA in healthy donors. Sequenced by immunoSEQ multiplex PCR; TCRdb stores in-frame clones only, minus some. The table shows approximately 93,000 clones, with about 79% occurring only once. Sequencing was done on a sample of PBMCs. These receptors were obtained from a male donor in good health and CMV-seropositive. Both conserved end residues are part of each CDR3. A D gene is named only where the DNA matches it firmly. Size values are once, few and many counts, or a class for expanded clones, and some rows have none.

D gene	J gene	clone size	V gene	CDR3 DNA	CDR3 protein
TRBD1	TRBJ1-2	few	TRBV18	TGTGCCAGCTCACCTTACTCCGGGACAGAAGGCTATGGCTACACCTTC	CASSPYSGTEGYGYTF
-	TRBJ1-2	-	TRBV5-6	TGTGCCAGCACCCCCAAGCGGAGTTATGGCTACACCTTC	CASTPKRSYGYTF
-	TRBJ1-5	few	TRBV19	TGTGCCAGTAGTAATCAGGGCTGGTATAGCAATCAGCCCCAGCATTTT	CASSNQGWYSNQPQHF
TRBD1	TRBJ1-1	-	TRBV29-1	TGCAGCGTTGAAGGTGGAGGACAGGGGGCGGCTGAAGCTTTCTTT	CSVEGGGQGAAEAFF
-	TRBJ2-1	-	TRBV7-3	TGTGCCAGCAGCCCCCGGGGAACTTACAATGAGCAGTTCTTC	CASSPRGTYNEQFF
TRBD1	TRBJ2-7	-	TRBV5-4	TGTGCCAGCAGCTTTGACAGGGGAAGATCCAACGAGCAGTACTTC	CASSFDRGRSNEQYF
-	TRBJ1-5	-	TRBV19	TGTGCCAGTAGTATACAGGGAAGCGCTCAGCCCCAGCATTTT	CASSIQGSAQPQHF
-	TRBJ2-5	-	TRBV7-9	TGTGCCAGCAGCTTAGCTGTCCTAAACTTC	CASSLAVLNF
-	TRBJ2-3	-	TRBV19	TGTGCCAGTTCTTTTACAGGCAACTTGTACGTTGATACGCAGTATTTT	CASSFTGNLYVDTQYF
-	TRBJ1-2	-	TRBV30	TGTGCCTGGAGTGGCCCGGGAGGGAACTATGGCTACACCTTC	CAWSGPGGNYGYTF
-	TRBJ1-3	-	TRBV6-1	TGTGCCAGCAGTGAAAATTTACAACGAATTGGAAACACCATATATTTT	CASSENLQRIGNTIYF
TRBD2	TRBJ2-7	few	TRBV4-2	TGTGCCAGCAGCCAGGAATTAGCGGGGGGGCCTGAAGAGCAGTACTTC	CASSQELAGGPEEQYF
-	TRBJ2-1	-	TRBV6-5	TGTGCCAGCAGCACCGGGACTGCCTACAATGAGCAGTTCTTC	CASSTGTAYNEQFF
-	TRBJ1-3	few	TRBV4-1	TGCGCCAGCAGCCGAGAAGCCACCTCTGGAAACACCATATATTTT	CASSREATSGNTIYF
TRBD2	TRBJ2-5	-	TRBV11-2	TGTGCCAGCAGCCCGTCTCGGGCGGGGGGCGAAGAGACCCAGTACTTC	CASSPSRAGGEETQYF
-	TRBJ1-4	-	TRBV30	TGTGCCTGGAGTGTACAGGGACGAAAACTGTTTTTT	CAWSVQGRKLFF
-	TRBJ2-5	-	TRBV5-1	TGCGCCAGCAGCCCCGGGACACCCGGGGAGACCCAGTACTTC	CASSPGTPGETQYF
-	TRBJ1-1	-	TRBV30	TGTGCCTGGAGTAATACAGGCCTGGGGAACACTGAAGCTTTCTTT	CAWSNTGLGNTEAFF
-	TRBJ1-1	few	TRBV29-1	TGCAGCGTTGAAGGGGGGGGGACCGTGAACACTGAAGCTTTCTTT	CSVEGGGTVNTEAFF
-	TRBJ2-3	few	TRBV14	TGTGCCAGCAGCCACACAGGGAAGGCGCAGTATTTT	CASSHTGKAQYF
-	TRBJ1-5	-	TRBV6-5	TGTGCCAGCAGTCTGGGGGGGGGAGTCAATCAGCCCCAGCATTTT	CASSLGGGVNQPQHF
-	TRBJ1-5	-	TRBV19	TGTGCCAGTAGCATCCTCCAGAGCAATCAGCCCCAGCATTTT	CASSILQSNQPQHF
-	TRBJ1-4	-	TRBV28	TGTGCCATCCGACCGGGTCCCTCTAATGAAAAACTGTTTTTT	CAIRPGPSNEKLFF
TRBD1	TRBJ2-1	-	TRBV27	TGTGCCAGCACCCGGGACAGCCGCTACAATGAGCAGTTCTTC	CASTRDSRYNEQFF
-	TRBJ1-6	-	TRBV19	TGTGCCAGTACCGCAGGGAAACCATACGGTTCACCCCTCCACTTT	CASTAGKPYGSPLHF
-	TRBJ1-6	-	TRBV4-1	TGCGCCAGCAATACTTGGGACTTGGGAAGTTCACCCCTCCACTTT	CASNTWDLGSSPLHF
TRBD1	TRBJ1-2	once	TRBV14	TGTGCCAGCAGCCCACCCGGGACAGAAAACTATGGCTACACCTTC	CASSPPGTENYGYTF
TRBD2	TRBJ2-3	-	TRBV2	TGTGCCAACTGGGGGGGGGAGCGCACAGATACGCAGTATTTT	CANWGGERTDTQYF
TRBD2	TRBJ2-3	-	TRBV7-2	TGTGCCAGCAGCTTTGCGGGGGGAACCACAGATACGCAGTATTTT	CASSFAGGTTDTQYF
-	TRBJ2-5	-	TRBV25-1	TGTGCCAGCAGTGAATCAACGGTACAAGAGACCCAGTACTTC	CASSESTVQETQYF
TRBD1	TRBJ1-5	-	TRBV7-8	TGTGCCAGCAGCTTTGCCTCTTCAGGGGGTCCTAGCAATCAGCCCCAGCATTTT	CASSFASSGGPSNQPQHF
-	TRBJ1-1	once	TRBV9	TGTGCCAGCAGCGGCAAACAGGGACAGAACACTGAAGCTTTCTTT	CASSGKQGQNTEAFF
TRBD2	TRBJ2-1	-	TRBV30	TGTGCCTGGAGTGGATCCCACCGGCGGGGGACCTACAATGAGCAGTTCTTC	CAWSGSHRRGTYNEQFF
-	TRBJ2-2	once	TRBV14	TGTGCCAGCAGCCCGGTCCGAGCCGGGGAGTTGTTTTTT	CASSPVRAGELFF
-	TRBJ1-2	-	TRBV7-9	TGTGCCAGCAGCTCCCCATCTATAGGGGAAAGCTATGGCTACACCTTC	CASSSPSIGESYGYTF
TRBD1	TRBJ2-3	-	TRBV29-1	TGCAGCTTTACAGGGGGCACAGATACGCAGTATTTT	CSFTGGTDTQYF
-	TRBJ2-5	-	TRBV29-1	TGCAGCGCAACAGGGAAAGAGACCCAGTACTTC	CSATGKETQYF
TRBD1	TRBJ1-3	-	TRBV4-1	TGCGCCAGCAGCCAAGGTGACAGGGCTGGAAACACCATATATTTT	CASSQGDRAGNTIYF
-	TRBJ2-7	few	TRBV4-1	TGCGCCAGCAGCCAAGAAAGCCAATCCTCCTACGAGCAGTACTTC	CASSQESQSSYEQYF
TRBD1	TRBJ1-6	-	TRBV30	TGTGCCTGGGGTCTACAGGGGGCTAATTCACCCCTCCACTTT	CAWGLQGANSPLHF
-	TRBJ2-1	-	TRBV9	TGTGCCAGCAGCGTATCAGGGTCCCCCTACAATGAGCAGTTCTTC	CASSVSGSPYNEQFF
-	TRBJ2-5	-	TRBV4-3	TGCGCCAGCAGCCAAGGACTGTGGGAGACCCAGTACTTC	CASSQGLWETQYF
TRBD1	TRBJ1-5	-	TRBV18	TGTGCCAGCTCACCAAACTCCGGGACAGGAGGTGATCAGCCCCAGCATTTT	CASSPNSGTGGDQPQHF
-	TRBJ2-7	-	TRBV7-7	TGTGCTAGCAGCCCGGGGACATCTGAATTCTACGAGCAGTACTTC	CASSPGTSEFYEQYF
TRBD1	TRBJ1-1	-	TRBV19	TGTGCCAGTAATTCGCTACCGGGACAGGGTTTCCCTGAAGCTTTCTTT	CASNSLPGQGFPEAFF
TRBD1	TRBJ2-7	-	TRBV4-2	TGTGCCAGCAGCCAACGACAGGGGGCCTACGAGCAGTACTTC	CASSQRQGAYEQYF
TRBD1	TRBJ1-4	-	TRBV5-8	TGTGCCAGCAGCACGGACAGGGGGGAAAAACTGTTTTTT	CASSTDRGEKLFF
-	TRBJ1-4	-	TRBV4-1	TGCGCCAGCAGCCAGGATATACGGGGAACATGGGGTGAAAAACTGTTTTTT	CASSQDIRGTWGEKLFF
-	TRBJ1-1	-	TRBV19	TGTGCCAGTAGTCCAACAGGGACCCCTGGCACTGAAGCTTTCTTT	CASSPTGTPGTEAFF